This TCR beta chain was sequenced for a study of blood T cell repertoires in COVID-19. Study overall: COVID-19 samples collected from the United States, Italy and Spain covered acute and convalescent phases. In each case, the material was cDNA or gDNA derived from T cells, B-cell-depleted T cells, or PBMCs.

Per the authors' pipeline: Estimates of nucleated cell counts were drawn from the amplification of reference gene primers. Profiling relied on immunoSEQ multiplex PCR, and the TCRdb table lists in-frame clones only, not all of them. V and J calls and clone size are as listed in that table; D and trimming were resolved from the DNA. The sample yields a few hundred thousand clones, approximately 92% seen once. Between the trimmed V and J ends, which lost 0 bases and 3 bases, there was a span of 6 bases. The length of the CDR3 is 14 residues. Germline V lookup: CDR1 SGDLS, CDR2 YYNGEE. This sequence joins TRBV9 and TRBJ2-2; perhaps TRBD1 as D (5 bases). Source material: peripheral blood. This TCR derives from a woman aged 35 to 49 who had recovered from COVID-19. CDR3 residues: CASSVEGYTGELFF. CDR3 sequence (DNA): TGTGCCAGCAGCGTAGAGGGGTACACCGGGGAGCTGTTTTTT.